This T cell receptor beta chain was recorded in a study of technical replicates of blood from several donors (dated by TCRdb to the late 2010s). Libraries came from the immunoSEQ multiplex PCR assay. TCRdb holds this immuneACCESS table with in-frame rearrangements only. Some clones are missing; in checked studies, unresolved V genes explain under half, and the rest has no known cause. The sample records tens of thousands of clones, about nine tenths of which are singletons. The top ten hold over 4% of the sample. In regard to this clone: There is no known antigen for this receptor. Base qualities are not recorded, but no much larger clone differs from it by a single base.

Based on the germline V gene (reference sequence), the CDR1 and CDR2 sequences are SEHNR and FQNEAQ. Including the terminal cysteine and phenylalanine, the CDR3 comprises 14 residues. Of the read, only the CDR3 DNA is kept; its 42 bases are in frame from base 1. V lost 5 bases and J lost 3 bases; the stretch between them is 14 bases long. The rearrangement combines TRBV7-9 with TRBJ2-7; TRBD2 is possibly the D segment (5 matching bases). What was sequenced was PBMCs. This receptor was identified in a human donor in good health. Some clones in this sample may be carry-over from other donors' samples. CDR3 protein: CASSPGGSGYEQYF. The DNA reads TGTGCCAGCAGCCCAGGCGGGTCCGGCTACGAGCAGTACTTC.